The subject of this entry is one T cell receptor beta chain. Its target is unknown. The data stem from a study of vaccination effects on CD4 cells after COVID-19. CD4+ T cell isolation took place after about 11 days of culture. PCR confirmed that the person was infected with SARS-CoV-2 between March and December 2020. Each participant received a vaccine that was either BNT162b2 or mRNA-1273, given as two doses. V was pared by 2 bases and J by 8 bases, with 16 bases between. The CDR3 has 15 residues. Per germline, CDR1 ENHRY and CDR2 SYGVKD. Data came from immunoSEQ multiplex PCR; TCRdb stores just in-frame clones and leaves some out. The table lists nearly 35,000 clones, about 68% of them singletons. Overall study findings and caveats: Marked clonal contraction of both clone types appeared late after vaccination.

The chain couples TRBV10-3 to TRBJ2-1; tentative D call: TRBD2 (5 bases). The source material was CD4+ T cells from PBMCs cultured without peptide, sampled after COVID-19 vaccination. This receptor was identified in a human donor who had a prior SARS-CoV-2 infection. CDR3 sequence (DNA): TGTGCCATCAGTGAGGGCTTAACGGACTTGGATGAGCAGTTCTTC. It encodes CAISEGLTDLDEQFF.